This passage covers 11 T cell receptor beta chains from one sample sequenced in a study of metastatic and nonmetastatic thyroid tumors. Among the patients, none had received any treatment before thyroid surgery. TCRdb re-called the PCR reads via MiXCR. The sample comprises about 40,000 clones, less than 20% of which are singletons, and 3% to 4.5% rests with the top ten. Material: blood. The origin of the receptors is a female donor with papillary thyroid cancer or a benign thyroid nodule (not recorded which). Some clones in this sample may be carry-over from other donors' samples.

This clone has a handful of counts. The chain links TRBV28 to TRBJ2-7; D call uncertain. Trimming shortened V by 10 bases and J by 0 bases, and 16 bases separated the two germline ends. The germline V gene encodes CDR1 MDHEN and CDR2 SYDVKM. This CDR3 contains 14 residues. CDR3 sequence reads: CAISAGRSSYEQYF. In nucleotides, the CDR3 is TGTGCCATCAGCGCAGGACGTAGCTCCTACGAGCAGTACTTC.

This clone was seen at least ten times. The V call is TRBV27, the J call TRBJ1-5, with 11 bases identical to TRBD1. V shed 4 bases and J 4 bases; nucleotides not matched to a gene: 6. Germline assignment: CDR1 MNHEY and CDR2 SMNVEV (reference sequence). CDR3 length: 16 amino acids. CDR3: CASSSGQGGFNQPQHF. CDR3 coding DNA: TGTGCCAGCAGTTCGGGACAGGGGGGCTTTAATCAGCCCCAGCATTTT.

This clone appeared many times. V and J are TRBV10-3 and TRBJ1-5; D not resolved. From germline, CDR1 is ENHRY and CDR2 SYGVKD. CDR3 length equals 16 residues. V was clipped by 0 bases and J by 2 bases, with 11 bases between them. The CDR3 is CAISESGGKGNQPQHF. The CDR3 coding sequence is TGTGCCATCAGTGAGTCCGGTGGTAAGGGCAATCAGCCCCAGCATTTT.

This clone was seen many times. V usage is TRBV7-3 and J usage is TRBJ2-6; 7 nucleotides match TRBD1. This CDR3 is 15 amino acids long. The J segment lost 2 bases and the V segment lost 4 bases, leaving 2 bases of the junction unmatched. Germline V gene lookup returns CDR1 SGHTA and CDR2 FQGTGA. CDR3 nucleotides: TGTGCCAGCAGCTCAGACAGGGCTGGGGCCAACGTCCTGACTTTC. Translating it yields CASSSDRAGANVLTF.

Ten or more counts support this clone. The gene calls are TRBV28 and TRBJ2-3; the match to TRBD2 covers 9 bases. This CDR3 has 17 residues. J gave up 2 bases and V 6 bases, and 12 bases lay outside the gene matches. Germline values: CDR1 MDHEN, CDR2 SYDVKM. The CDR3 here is CASSPAVLAGDTDTQYF. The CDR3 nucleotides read TGTGCCAGCAGCCCTGCTGTTTTAGCGGGGGACACAGATACGCAGTATTTT.

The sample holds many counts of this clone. CDR3 coding DNA: TGTGCCATCACCCAGGGAGCTAGTGAGCAGTTCTTC. This translates into CAITQGASEQFF. The V call is TRBV10-3, the J call TRBJ2-1, with D perhaps given as TRBD1 or TRBD2 (5 bases each). The CDR3 is made up of 12 amino acids. Trimming cost V 7 bases and J 9 bases, with 13 bases left between them. The germline CDR1 and CDR2 sequences are ENHRY and SYGVKD.

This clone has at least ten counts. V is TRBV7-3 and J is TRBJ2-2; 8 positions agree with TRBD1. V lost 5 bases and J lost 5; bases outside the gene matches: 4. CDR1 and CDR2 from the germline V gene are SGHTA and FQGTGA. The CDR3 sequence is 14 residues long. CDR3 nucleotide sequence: TGTGCCAGCAGCGGACAGGGCATGACCGGGGAGCTGTTTTTT. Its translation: CASSGQGMTGELFF.

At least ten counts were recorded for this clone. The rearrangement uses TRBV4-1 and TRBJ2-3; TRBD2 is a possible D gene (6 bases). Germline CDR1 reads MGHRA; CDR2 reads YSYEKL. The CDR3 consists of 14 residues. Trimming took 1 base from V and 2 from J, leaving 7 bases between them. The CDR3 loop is CASSQAGVTDTQYF. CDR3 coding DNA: TGCGCCAGCAGCCAAGCGGGAGTCACAGATACGCAGTATTTT.

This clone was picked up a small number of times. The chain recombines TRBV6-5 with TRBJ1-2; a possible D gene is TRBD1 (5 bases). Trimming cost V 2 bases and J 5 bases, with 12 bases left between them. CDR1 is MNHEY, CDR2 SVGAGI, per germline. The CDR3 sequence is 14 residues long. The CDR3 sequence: CASSYGTATYGYTF. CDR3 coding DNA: TGTGCCAGCAGTTACGGGACCGCTACATATGGCTACACCTTC.

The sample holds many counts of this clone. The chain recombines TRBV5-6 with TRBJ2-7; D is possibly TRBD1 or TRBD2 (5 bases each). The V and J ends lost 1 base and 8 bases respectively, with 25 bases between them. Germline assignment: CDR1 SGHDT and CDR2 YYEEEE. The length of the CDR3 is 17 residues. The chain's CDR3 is CASSLRNGAGDQSKQYF. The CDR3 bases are TGTGCCAGCAGCTTGAGGAACGGGGCTGGCGATCAAAGCAAGCAGTACTTC.

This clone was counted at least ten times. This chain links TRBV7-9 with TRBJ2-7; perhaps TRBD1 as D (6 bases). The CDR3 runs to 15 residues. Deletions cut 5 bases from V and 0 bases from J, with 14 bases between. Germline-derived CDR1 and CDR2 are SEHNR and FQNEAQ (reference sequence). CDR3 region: CASSRGQWSSYEQYF. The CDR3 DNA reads TGTGCCAGCAGCCGAGGACAGTGGAGCTCCTACGAGCAGTACTTC.